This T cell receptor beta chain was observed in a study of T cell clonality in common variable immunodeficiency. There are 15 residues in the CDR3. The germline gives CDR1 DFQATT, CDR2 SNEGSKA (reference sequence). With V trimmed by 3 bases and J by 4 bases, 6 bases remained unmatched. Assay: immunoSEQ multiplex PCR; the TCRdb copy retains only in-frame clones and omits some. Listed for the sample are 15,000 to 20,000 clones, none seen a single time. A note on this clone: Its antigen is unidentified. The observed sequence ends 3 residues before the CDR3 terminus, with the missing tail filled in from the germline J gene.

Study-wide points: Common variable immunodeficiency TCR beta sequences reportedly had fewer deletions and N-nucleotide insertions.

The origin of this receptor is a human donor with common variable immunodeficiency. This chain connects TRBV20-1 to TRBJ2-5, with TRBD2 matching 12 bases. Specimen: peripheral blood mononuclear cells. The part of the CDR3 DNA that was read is TGCAGTGCTAGCAGACTAGCGGGGGCCTCAGAGACC. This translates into CSASRLAGASET. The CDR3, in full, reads CSASRLAGASETQYF.